This TCR beta chain was sequenced in a study of T cell clonotyping in hematopoietic cell transplantation. In this sample, this clone turned up once. Its antigen is not identified. Findings and caveats of the study: Recipient TCR diversity dropped after transplant; expanded clonotypes rose from day 30 to 180.

Data came from immunoSEQ multiplex PCR; TCRdb stores just in-frame clones and leaves some out. The sample records around 28,000 clones, more than 65% being singletons. Time point given: recipient sample about 28 days before transplant, after cytoreduction. Recipients were bled about 28 days pretransplant and at posttransplant days 30, 100, 180. Here the sequenced sample was peripheral blood mononuclear cells, taken before stem cell transplant. The clonotype was recovered from a man between 40 and 49 years old with acute myeloid leukemia. Some clones in this sample may be carry-over from other donors' samples.

CDR3: CASSLAAGGGTTYEQYF. The CDR3 DNA reads TGTGCCAGCAGCTTGGCGGCGGGGGGAGGGACGACCTACGAGCAGTACTTC. This chain links TRBV5-8 with TRBJ2-7, with 8 nucleotides matching TRBD2. Germline V CDR1 and CDR2: SGHTS, YDEGEE. J gave up 2 bases and V 0 bases, and 10 bases lay outside the gene matches. This CDR3 is 17 amino acids long.